This T cell receptor beta chain was documented in a study of blood T cell repertoires in COVID-19. Overall study: Specimens from acute and convalescent COVID-19 originated in the United States, Italy and Spain. Sample material is recorded as cDNA or gDNA derived from T cells, B-cell-depleted T cells, or PBMCs.

Losses at the gene ends were 5 bases for V and 6 bases for J; bases not matched to a gene: 1. This CDR3 region has 13 residues. How the authors handled the data: Reference gene primer amplification gave nucleated cell count estimates. TCRdb keeps only in-frame clones here, not all; method: immunoSEQ multiplex PCR. V and J calls and clone size are given by that table; D and trimming were obtained from the DNA. This table has about 290,000 clones, roughly 80% appearing once. This chain joins TRBV12-3 or TRBV12-4 and TRBJ1-5; 10 positions agree with TRBD1. This TCR was recovered from a woman in her forties or fifties with active or convalescent COVID-19. Sequenced: peripheral blood. The CDR3 region has the DNA TGTGCCAGCAGTGGACAGGGGGGTCAGCCCCAGCATTTT. Its protein product is CASSGQGGQPQHF.